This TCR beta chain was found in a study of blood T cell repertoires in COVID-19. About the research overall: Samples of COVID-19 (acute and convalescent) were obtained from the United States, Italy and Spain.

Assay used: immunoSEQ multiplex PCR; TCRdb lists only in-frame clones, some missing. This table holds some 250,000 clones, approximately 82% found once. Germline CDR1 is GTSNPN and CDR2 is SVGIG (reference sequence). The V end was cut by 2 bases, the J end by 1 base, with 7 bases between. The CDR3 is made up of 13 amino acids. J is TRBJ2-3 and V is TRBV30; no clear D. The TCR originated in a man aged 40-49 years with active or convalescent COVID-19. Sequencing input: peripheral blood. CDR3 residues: CAWSRGRTDTQYF. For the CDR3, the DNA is TGTGCCTGGAGTCGTGGGCGCACAGATACGCAGTATTTT.